This paragraph reports one T cell receptor beta chain. Its antigen is as yet unknown. This specimen belongs to a study of T cell responses to AZD1222 COVID-19 vaccine. Study-wide results and caveats: Close to half of all spike-specific TCRs reportedly target regions of the variants that are unmutated. Seropositive AZD1222 recipients at baseline numbered only six or seven. Donors skewed white British and female; clonal diversity was possibly underestimated.

The CDR3 loop spans 14 amino acids. Germline CDR1 reads SQVTM; CDR2 reads ANQGSEA. The V segment lost 4 bases and the J segment 4 bases; nucleotides outside the gene matches: 9. The repertoire was sequenced with immunoSEQ multiplex PCR; TCRdb's copy has only in-frame clones and lacks some. Of fewer than 130,000 clones in the sample, around 82% were seen once. This TCR derives from an adult in good health. Here the sequenced sample was peripheral blood, taken on day 0 of AZD1222 vaccination. The chain links TRBV29-1 to TRBJ2-7; 8 bases are shared with TRBD2. CDR3 nucleotide sequence: TGCAGCGTTGGTAGGGTAGCGGGACCGTACGAGCAGTACTTC. Residues: CSVGRVAGPYEQYF.